What follows are 27 T cell receptor beta chains derived from one specimen sequenced in a study of T cell repertoires in cytomegalovirus infection (dated by TCRdb to about 2019). The instrument given in TCRdb is Illumina HiSeq 1500. TCRdb itself trimmed the public reads at Q25 with fastp, ran MiXCR and retained productive beta chains. Each CDR3 protein gets just one entry, which takes the most common genes and DNA from the rows behind it. The sample has 400,000 or so distinct CDR3 sequences on record, around 18% of them singletons. 7.5% to 9% of the sample is taken by the ten largest. Sequenced sample: PBMCs. Receptors were obtained from a human donor in good health (CMV status not recorded). Some clones in this sample may be carry-over from other donors' samples.

This clonotype was counted a few times. The chain is built from TRBV25-1 and TRBJ2-2; D unresolved. V was trimmed by 6 bases and J by 6 bases, leaving 5 bases between them. The CDR3 totals 11 residues. CDR1 is MGHDK, CDR2 SYGVNS, per germline. The CDR3 coding sequence is TGTGCCAGCAGGGTGGCCGGGGAGCTGTTTTTT. It yields the protein CASRVAGELFF.

This clonotype has only a few counts. V and J are TRBV7-9 and TRBJ2-3; D possibly matches TRBD1 or TRBD2 (5 bases each). CDR1 and CDR2 from the germline V gene are SEHNR and FQNEAQ (reference sequence). V lost 1 base, J lost 7 bases, and 15 bases lay in between. There are 15 residues in the CDR3. The CDR3, as DNA: TGTGCCAGCAGCTTAGACCGACCTGGGGGATATACGCAGTATTTT. Translating gives CASSLDRPGGYTQYF.

This sequence joins TRBV3-1 and TRBJ1-6; D unclear. Deletions cut 3 bases from V and 7 bases from J, with 10 bases between. CDR1 LGHDT and CDR2 YNNKEL come from the germline V gene (reference sequence). CDR3 length equals 14 residues. The CDR3: CASSHSLTNSPLHF. The CDR3 DNA reads TGTGCCAGCAGCCATAGTCTAACCAATTCACCCCTCCACTTT.

This chain joins TRBV10-3 and TRBJ2-5; TRBD1 agrees at 7 bases. The CDR3 covers 15 residues. Germline V gene data show CDR1 as ENHRY and CDR2 as SYGVKD. Unmatched junction bases numbered 16, after V lost 10 bases and J lost 5 bases. CDR3 sequence (DNA): TGTGCCACGAGGGAGAACAGGGGTAACATGGAGACCCAGTACTTC. This gives the protein CATRENRGNMETQYF.

The chain joins TRBV12-3 or TRBV12-4 to TRBJ2-7; 8 bases are a match to TRBD1. The V gene end was trimmed by 2 bases and the J gene end by 2 bases; junction bases not matched to a gene: 5. This CDR3 is built from 15 residues. CDR3 sequence reads: CASSLNTGGTYEQYF. The DNA of the CDR3 is TGTGCCAGCAGTTTAAACACAGGGGGAACCTACGAGCAGTACTTC.

The V and J genes are TRBV12-3 or TRBV12-4 and TRBJ2-5, with D perhaps TRBD2 (6 bases). Trimming shortened V by 4 bases and J by 5 bases, and 11 bases separated the two germline ends. CDR3 length: 13 residues. For the CDR3, the DNA is TGTGCCAGCAGTTACGGGAGCCGGGAGACCCAGTACTTC. Its translation is CASSYGSRETQYF.

The chain joins TRBV9 to TRBJ2-5, with a tentative D call TRBD1 (7 bases). Germline V gene lookup returns CDR1 SGDLS and CDR2 YYNGEE. CDR3 size: 15 residues. Trimming shortened V by 4 bases and J by 4 bases, and 17 bases separated the two germline ends. CDR3 in DNA: TGTGCCAGCAGCAACCAGGGGGGAGGCGGAGAGACCCAGTACTTC. It yields the protein CASSNQGGGGETQYF.

This clonotype was counted ten times or more. The chain couples TRBV7-6 to TRBJ1-1; 7 nucleotides line up with TRBD1. J was trimmed by 2 bases and V by 5 bases; bases with no gene match: 8. The germline gives CDR1 SGHVS, CDR2 FNYEAQ. The CDR3 is 15 amino acids. The chain's CDR3 is CASSPNQGENTEAFF. CDR3 coding DNA: TGTGCCAGCAGCCCTAACCAGGGGGAAAACACTGAAGCTTTCTTT.

In this sample, this clonotype turned up many times. The chain employs TRBV12-3 or TRBV12-4 and TRBJ2-5; D possibly uses TRBD1 or TRBD2 (5 bases each). Trimming took 1 base from V and 10 from J, leaving 16 bases between them. This CDR3 has 14 residues. The CDR3: CASSLVDPGGSQYF. In nucleotides, the CDR3 is TGTGCCAGCAGTTTAGTGGACCCTGGGGGTAGCCAGTACTTC.

The chain combines TRBV20-1 with TRBJ2-7; no clear D. Deletions cut 1 base from V and 0 bases from J, with 10 bases between. The CDR3 consists of 14 residues. In germline, CDR1 is DFQATT, CDR2 SNEGSKA (reference sequence). The chain's CDR3 is CSARAAAYSYEQYF. In nucleotides, the CDR3 is TGCAGTGCTAGAGCGGCAGCCTACTCCTACGAGCAGTACTTC.

This clonotype has ten or more counts. V gene TRBV7-2 combines with J gene TRBJ1-6, with 9 nucleotides matching TRBD1. Trimming took 4 bases from V and 4 from J; bases not matched to a gene: 17. This CDR3 is built from 20 residues. CDR1 and CDR2 from the germline V gene are SGHTA and FQGNSA. The CDR3 DNA reads as TGTGCCAGCAGCTCACAATCTCCCCACAGGGGGCAGGGGTATAATTCACCCCTCCACTTT. This encodes CASSSQSPHRGQGYNSPLHF. Based on the CDR3 plus reference TRBV7-2 and TRBJ1-6, the full variable domain is GAGVSQSPSNKVTEKGKDVELRCDPISGHTALYWYRQSLGQGLEFLIYFQGNSAPDKSGLPSDRFSAERTGGSVSTLTIQRTQQEDSAVYLCASSSQSPHRGQGYNSPLHFGNGTRLTVT.

V gene TRBV29-1 combines with J gene TRBJ2-7; 9 bases are shared with TRBD2. The CDR3 sequence is 13 residues long. The germline CDR1 and CDR2 sequences are SQVTM and ANQGSEA. Losses at the gene ends were 5 bases for V and 4 bases for J; bases not matched to a gene: 6. CDR3 sequence: CSVLLAGRYEQYF. In nucleotides, the CDR3 is TGCAGCGTTCTCCTAGCGGGAAGGTACGAGCAGTACTTC.

This clonotype occurred many times. The V gene is TRBV12-3 or TRBV12-4, the J gene TRBJ1-4; unclear D gene. V was shortened by 6 bases and J by 0 bases, with 11 bases between the two germline ends. The CDR3 contains 15 residues. CDR3 protein: CASSPGDATNEKLFF. Here the CDR3 DNA reads TGTGCCAGCAGCCCTGGAGATGCAACTAATGAAAAACTGTTTTTT.

This clonotype was counted once. The chain is built from TRBV6-8 and TRBJ2-7; D might be TRBD2 (5 bases). This CDR3 contains 15 residues. CDR1 MNHGY and CDR2 SAAAGT come from the germline V gene. Trimming shortened V by 8 bases and J by 7 bases, and 24 bases separated the two germline ends. CDR3 region: CASASGTLSPGEQYF. As DNA, the CDR3 is TGTGCCAGCGCTTCCGGCACACTTTCGCCGGGGGAGCAGTACTTC.

The chain joins TRBV20-1 to TRBJ1-1; TRBD1 might be the D (5 bases). This CDR3 region has 17 residues. The V gene lost 3 bases and the J gene lost 1 base, with 21 bases spanning the gap. Per germline, CDR1 DFQATT and CDR2 SNEGSKA (reference sequence). This CDR3 is CSARGVGGGRGNTEAFF. The CDR3 DNA follows: TGCAGTGCTAGGGGGGTCGGAGGCGGCCGGGGGAACACTGAAGCTTTCTTT.

In its sample, this clonotype was seen many times. The rearrangement uses TRBV7-8 and TRBJ2-3, with TRBD2 as a possible D gene (5 bases). This CDR3 region has 16 residues. Germline V gene sequence: CDR1 SGHVS, CDR2 FQNEAQ. Between the trimmed V and J ends, which lost 3 bases and 2 bases, there was a span of 15 bases. CDR3 DNA sequence: TGTGCCAGCAGCTTTTACGGCCTACGGGACACAGATACGCAGTATTTT. Residues: CASSFYGLRDTDTQYF.

This clonotype showed up many times. V is TRBV4-1 and J is TRBJ2-3, with D unclear. Germline assignment: CDR1 MGHRA and CDR2 YSYEKL. The CDR3 consists of 13 residues. V lost 4 bases and J lost 3, with 8 bases in between. The DNA for the CDR3 is TGCGCCAGCAGCCGTATAACGACAGATACGCAGTATTTT. This translates into CASSRITTDTQYF.

There are many counts of this clonotype. The V call is TRBV7-2, the J call TRBJ1-4, with TRBD1 matching 8 bases. The germline gives CDR1 SGHTA, CDR2 FQGNSA. The J segment lost 8 bases and the V segment lost 5 bases, leaving 7 bases of the junction unmatched. The CDR3 consists of 14 residues. In DNA, the CDR3 is TGTGCCAGCAGCCCGGACAGGGAGGACGAAAAACTGTTTTTT. The encoded protein is CASSPDREDEKLFF.

This clonotype was seen more than once but under ten times. The J gene is TRBJ1-6, the V gene TRBV27; a weak D match, TRBD1 (5 bases). CDR1 and CDR2 from the germline V gene are MNHEY and SMNVEV (reference sequence). This CDR3 has 17 residues. The V gene lost 5 bases and the J gene lost 4 bases, with 18 bases spanning the gap. The DNA of the CDR3 is TGTGCCAGCAGTCCGGGGGGACTTAGGGTGTATAATTCACCCCTCCACTTT. Translated: CASSPGGLRVYNSPLHF.

V gene TRBV4-1 combines with J gene TRBJ1-5; TRBD1 agrees at 8 bases. V trimming: 0 bases; J trimming: 3 bases; junction bases outside the gene matches: 10. Germline-derived CDR1 and CDR2 are MGHRA and YSYEKL. This CDR3 has 18 residues. The CDR3 loop is CASSQENVQGGYNQPQHF. The CDR3 DNA follows: TGCGCCAGCAGCCAAGAGAATGTACAGGGGGGATACAATCAGCCCCAGCATTTT.

The rearrangement links TRBV18 to TRBJ1-1; 12 bases are shared with TRBD1. Losses at the gene ends were 3 bases for V and 0 bases for J; bases not matched to a gene: 2. This CDR3 comprises 16 residues. The germline CDR1 and CDR2 sequences are KGHSH and LQKENI. CDR3 sequence reads: CASSPGQGALNTEAFF. DNA of the CDR3: TGTGCCAGCTCACCGGGACAGGGGGCATTGAACACTGAAGCTTTCTTT.

The chain uses TRBV7-9 and TRBJ1-4; D is perhaps TRBD1 (6 bases). The CDR3 is 15 residues long. Trimming removed 3 bases from V and 2 bases from J, with 10 bases in between. From germline, CDR1 is SEHNR and CDR2 FQNEAQ (reference sequence). CDR3 bases: TGTGCCAGCAGCTTCAAACAGGGTACTAATGAAAAACTGTTTTTT. This sequence encodes CASSFKQGTNEKLFF.

The chain carries TRBV12-3 or TRBV12-4 and TRBJ1-3; 7 positions match TRBD1. CDR3 length: 16 residues. Trimming at V came to 6 bases and at J to 0 bases, leaving 8 bases not matched to a gene. For the CDR3, the DNA is TGTGCCAGCAGACCGACAGGGACCCTCTCTGGAAACACCATATATTTT. Protein: CASRPTGTLSGNTIYF.

The table lists this clonotype with many counts. The chain joins TRBV6-1 to TRBJ2-3, with D perhaps given as TRBD1 or TRBD2 (6 bases each). The germline gives CDR1 MNHNS, CDR2 SASEGT. The ends were cut back, 8 bases at V and 4 bases at J, with 19 bases in the middle. CDR3 length equals 15 residues. In nucleotides, the CDR3 is TGTGCCAGCGGGGGGATTGGGGGGCCGGCAGATACGCAGTATTTT. It is translated as CASGGIGGPADTQYF.

The sample holds a few counts of this clonotype. The gene calls are TRBV2 and TRBJ1-4; possible D gene TRBD1, 6 bases. The CDR3 spans 12 residues. From germline, CDR1 is SNHLY and CDR2 FYNNEI. V was trimmed by 3 bases and J by 7 bases, leaving 6 bases between them. In DNA, the CDR3 is TGTGCCAGCAGTGACAGGGGTGAAAAACTGTTTTTT. Amino acid sequence: CASSDRGEKLFF. Looking up the rest from reference TRBV2 and TRBJ1-4 gives the full variable domain: EPEVTQTPSHQVTQMGQEVILRCVPISNHLYFYWYRQILGQKVEFLVSFYNNEISEKSEIFDDQFSVERPDGSNFTLKIRSTKLEDSAMYFCASSDRGEKLFFGSGTQLSVL.

In nucleotides, the CDR3 is TGTGCCAGCAGTGGACAGGGATCGGACTCTAGCAATCAGCCCCAGCATTTT. It encodes CASSGQGSDSSNQPQHF. V is TRBV2 and J is TRBJ1-5; 7 bases are shared with TRBD1. Looked up from germline, CDR1 is SNHLY and CDR2 is FYNNEI. CDR3 length: 17 residues. Trimming at V came to 4 bases and at J to 0 bases, leaving 9 bases not matched to a gene.

The J gene is TRBJ2-2, the V gene TRBV5-1, with TRBD2 matching 9 bases. The J segment lost 2 bases and the V segment lost 4 bases, leaving 6 bases of the junction unmatched. This CDR3 has 16 residues. Looked up from germline, CDR1 is SGHRS and CDR2 is YFSETQ. The CDR3 DNA reads as TGCGCCAGCAGCGGGGGAGCGGGAGGAAACACCGGGGAGCTGTTTTTT. It translates to CASSGGAGGNTGELFF.